This entry lists 26 T cell receptor beta chains sequenced from one sample in a study of blood T cell repertoires in COVID-19. The table came from immunoSEQ multiplex PCR; TCRdb's copy has only in-frame clones and leaves some out. This sample has 150,000 to 200,000 clones, with about 70% found just once. Material for sequencing was peripheral blood. The receptors stem from a woman in her forties or fifties with active or convalescent COVID-19.

Written as DNA, the CDR3 is TGTGCCAGCAGCTCGGGGAAAAACATTCAGTACTTC. Encoded protein: CASSSGKNIQYF. This chain links TRBV11-1 with TRBJ2-4; D might be TRBD2 (5 bases). V lost 4 bases, J lost 4 bases, and 5 bases lay in between. CDR3 length: 12 residues. Per the germline V gene, CDR1 is SGHAT and CDR2 is FQDESV (reference sequence).

The chain is built from TRBV30 and TRBJ2-3; 9 bases agree with TRBD1. Looked up from germline, CDR1 is GTSNPN and CDR2 is SVGIG (reference sequence). There are 15 residues in the CDR3. The V and J ends lost 5 bases and 8 bases, in that order; junction bases with no gene match: 14. The DNA of the CDR3 is TGTGCCTGGGGCGGGACAGGGCTCGGGCTGGGTACGCAGTATTTT. Protein product: CAWGGTGLGLGTQYF. The full variable domain, completed using reference TRBV30 and TRBJ2-3, is SQTIHQWPATLVQPVGSPLSLECTVEGTSNPNLYWYRQAAGRGLQLLFYSVGIGQISSEVPQNLSASRPQDRQFILSSKKLLLSDSGFYLCAWGGTGLGLGTQYFGPGTRLTVL.

The chain couples TRBV7-2 to TRBJ2-2, with D maybe TRBD1 (6 bases). Deletions cut 5 bases from V and 3 bases from J, with 10 bases between. This CDR3 is built from 14 residues. CDR1 SGHTA and CDR2 FQGNSA come from the germline V gene. CDR3 coding DNA: TGTGCCAGCAGCATCGGGACATACACCGGGGAGCTGTTTTTT. Residues: CASSIGTYTGELFF.

The chain combines TRBV28 with TRBJ1-2; 9 bases line up with TRBD1. In germline, CDR1 is MDHEN, CDR2 SYDVKM. J lost 6 bases, V lost 8 bases, and 7 bases had no gene match. The CDR3 extends over 13 amino acids. The CDR3 is CASPGTGNHGYTF. The CDR3 DNA is TGTGCCAGCCCCGGGACAGGGAACCATGGCTACACCTTC.

The chain recombines TRBV19 with TRBJ1-1, with D perhaps matching TRBD1 (6 bases). CDR3 length equals 14 residues. Germline V gene data show CDR1 as LNHDA and CDR2 as SQIVND (reference sequence). Between the trimmed V and J ends, which lost 4 bases and 4 bases, there was a span of 13 bases. The CDR3 loop reads CASSTGVSGTEAFF. In DNA form, the CDR3 reads TGTGCCAGTAGTACAGGGGTTTCGGGCACTGAAGCTTTCTTT.

Regarding this clone: A much larger clone sits a single nucleotide away, making a read error possible. The J gene is TRBJ1-2, the V gene TRBV6-2 or TRBV6-3, with TRBD1 matching 8 bases. The length of the CDR3 is 13 residues. Germline V gene sequence: CDR1 MNHEY, CDR2 SVGEGT. The junction had 3 bases not matched to a gene; V was cut back by 6 bases and J by 3 bases. The CDR3 reads CASSPDRDYGYTF. In DNA, the CDR3 is TGTGCCAGCAGCCCGGACAGGGACTATGGCTACACCTTC.

The gene calls are TRBV5-8 and TRBJ1-3; D ambiguous. Trimming removed 4 bases from V and 4 bases from J, with 12 bases in between. The V gene's germline CDR1 is SGHTS and CDR2 YDEGEE. CDR3 length equals 14 residues. CDR3 DNA sequence: TGTGCCAGCAGCCCCGGACTTGGAGGAAACACCATATATTTT. Protein sequence: CASSPGLGGNTIYF.

The chain couples TRBV12-3 or TRBV12-4 to TRBJ1-5; tentative D call: TRBD1 (6 bases). This CDR3 has 13 residues. V was pared by 5 bases and J by 3 bases, with 8 bases between. CDR3 sequence (DNA): TGTGCCAGCAGTGACAGGCACAATCAGCCCCAGCATTTT. Its translation is CASSDRHNQPQHF.

The gene calls are TRBV4-3 and TRBJ2-7, with no clear D. The CDR3 consists of 14 residues. The V end was cut by 1 base, the J end by 1 base, with 8 bases between. The germline CDR1 and CDR2 sequences are LGHNA and YSLEER. DNA of the CDR3: TGCGCCAGCAGCCAAGTGATTAGATCCTACGAGCAGTACTTC. It codes for CASSQVIRSYEQYF.

This clone appeared a few times. The genes are TRBV5-1 and TRBJ1-4; TRBD1 matches 8 bases. The CDR3 is 14 residues long. CDR1 is SGHRS and CDR2 is YFSETQ in the germline V gene. J was trimmed by 8 bases and V by 2 bases; bases with no gene match: 5. The CDR3, as DNA: TGCGCCAGCAGCTTCGGACAGGGAAGAGAAAAACTGTTTTTT. Translating gives CASSFGQGREKLFF.

The V call is TRBV19, the J call TRBJ2-3; 11 positions match TRBD2. The CDR3 runs to 18 residues. CDR1 and CDR2 (germline): LNHDA, SQIVND (reference sequence). V shed 2 bases and J 8 bases; nucleotides not matched to a gene: 15. Here the CDR3 DNA reads TGTGCCAGTAGTATAATGGTATCGACTAGCGGGGCACAGGGTACGCAGTATTTT. It codes for CASSIMVSTSGAQGTQYF.

The chain is built from TRBV6-4 and TRBJ2-2; the match to TRBD2 covers 7 bases. The CDR3 is 15 amino acids. Trimming took 3 bases from V and 6 from J; bases not matched to a gene: 7. The germline V gene has CDR1 MRHNA and CDR2 SNTAGT. The CDR3 nucleotides are TGTGCCAGCAGTGAACTAGCGCGACCCTCCGGGGAGCTGTTTTTT. Protein product: CASSELARPSGELFF.

The chain carries TRBV11-2 and TRBJ1-5; 10 positions match TRBD1. The CDR3 extends over 14 amino acids. Germline CDR1 SGHAT, CDR2 FQNNGV. J lost 6 bases, V lost 5 bases, and 4 bases had no gene match. CDR3 region: CASSGTGAGQPQHF. The DNA for the CDR3 is TGTGCCAGCAGCGGGACAGGGGCGGGTCAGCCCCAGCATTTT. Full variable domain (remainder filled in from reference TRBV11-2 and TRBJ1-5): EAGVAQSPRYKIIEKRQSVAFWCNPISGHATLYWYQQILGQGPKLLIQFQNNGVVDDSQLPKDRFSAERLKGVDSTLKIQPAKLEDSAVYLCASSGTGAGQPQHFGDGTRLSIL.

The CDR3 spells CASRRQGDNEKLFF. DNA for the CDR3: TGTGCCAGCAGAAGACAGGGGGATAATGAAAAACTGTTTTTT. This sequence joins TRBV28 and TRBJ1-4; the match to TRBD1 covers 9 bases. This CDR3 has 14 amino acids. Germline CDR1 reads MDHEN; CDR2 reads SYDVKM. The trim removed 6 bases at V and 4 bases at J, leaving 3 bases unmatched.

The CDR3 is CASSPIQRSNTEAFF. CDR3 in DNA: TGTGCCAGCAGCCCTATCCAGCGCTCGAACACTGAAGCTTTCTTT. The rearrangement joins TRBV9 to TRBJ1-1; D is unclear. V was clipped by 4 bases and J by 1 base, with 14 bases between them. Germline assignment: CDR1 SGDLS and CDR2 YYNGEE. This CDR3 is 15 amino acids long.

The gene calls are TRBV16 and TRBJ1-1, with D possibly being TRBD1 (6 bases). The CDR3 has 16 amino acids. The V end lost 4 bases, the J end lost 1 base, and 16 bases lay between the germline ends. The germline V gene has CDR1 KGHSY and CDR2 FQNENV. The CDR3 loop is CASSLSPPGANTEAFF. The CDR3 region has the DNA TGTGCCAGCAGCCTCTCTCCCCCAGGGGCGAACACTGAAGCTTTCTTT.

This sequence joins TRBV4-1 and TRBJ2-1, with TRBD1 matching 10 bases. Germline V lookup: CDR1 MGHRA, CDR2 YSYEKL. V was clipped by 0 bases and J by 2 bases; unmatched bases: 13. The CDR3 covers 20 residues. CDR3 residues: CASSQDLGTGAGSAYNEQFF. The CDR3 DNA reads as TGCGCCAGCAGCCAAGATTTAGGGACAGGGGCTGGTTCGGCCTACAATGAGCAGTTCTTC.

The genes are TRBV5-1 and TRBJ1-2; 7 nucleotides line up with TRBD1. Germline loops: CDR1 SGHRS, CDR2 YFSETQ. V trimming: 3 bases; J trimming: 2 bases; junction bases outside the gene matches: 10. This CDR3 comprises 16 residues. The CDR3 DNA reads TGCGCCAGCAGCTCGGAGGGGGCAGGAGCAAACTATGGCTACACCTTC. Amino acids: CASSSEGAGANYGYTF. Supplemented by reference TRBV5-1 and TRBJ1-2, the full variable domain reads KAGVTQTPRYLIKTRGQQVTLSCSPISGHRSVSWYQQTPGQGLQFLFEYFSETQRNKGNFPGRFSGRQFSNSRSEMNVSTLELGDSALYLCASSSEGAGANYGYTFGSGTRLTVV.

Worth noting for this clone: A single base separates this from a much larger clone, so it may be a read error. The chain is built from TRBV5-4 and TRBJ1-2; the D is unclear. This CDR3 comprises 12 residues. Germline V gene lookup returns CDR1 SGHNT and CDR2 YYREEE (reference sequence). V lost 0 bases and J 4 bases, leaving 4 bases between the germline ends. In DNA, the CDR3 is TGTGCCAGCAGCTTGGACAGCTATGGCTACACCTTC. As protein: CASSLDSYGYTF.

The chain combines TRBV4-3 with TRBJ2-1; 7 bases match TRBD2. The germline V gene encodes CDR1 LGHNA and CDR2 YSLEER. The CDR3 length is 15 residues. V shed 4 bases, J shed 5 bases, and the junction held 8 bases outside the gene matches. CDR3 coding DNA: TGCGCCAGCAGCCTACGGGCTAGCGGTGACAATGAGCAGTTCTTC. Translation: CASSLRASGDNEQFF.

The CDR3 is CASSQVGGVNTGELFF. The CDR3 DNA is TGCGCCAGCAGCCAAGTAGGCGGGGTGAACACCGGGGAGCTGTTTTTT. V and J are TRBV4-3 and TRBJ2-2; possible D gene TRBD2, 6 bases. This CDR3 has 16 amino acids. Germline CDR1 and CDR2: LGHNA and YSLEER. V was cut by 1 base and J by 1 base, with 10 bases left in between.

This clone appeared a few times. This sequence joins TRBV19 and TRBJ1-1, with TRBD1 matching 7 bases. This CDR3 is built from 13 residues. The J segment lost 6 bases and the V segment lost 6 bases, leaving 7 bases of the junction unmatched. Germline V gives CDR1 LNHDA, CDR2 SQIVND (reference sequence). CDR3 in DNA: TGTGCCAGTAGAACAGGGGTTTTCGCTGAAGCTTTCTTT. Translating gives CASRTGVFAEAFF.

The sample holds a few counts of this clone. The chain carries TRBV25-1 and TRBJ1-2; D uncertain. V gave up 3 bases and J gave up 8 bases, with 13 bases separating them. Looked up from germline, CDR1 is MGHDK and CDR2 is SYGVNS. The CDR3 has 13 amino acids. CDR3 region: CASSEASVRGYTF. CDR3 DNA: TGTGCCAGCAGTGAGGCCTCCGTCAGGGGCTACACCTTC.

This chain joins TRBV23-1 and TRBJ2-6; D might be TRBD1 (5 bases). TRBV23-1 is flagged as an ORF with uncertain function. Trimming cost V 4 bases and J 0 bases, with 10 bases left between them. The CDR3 extends over 16 amino acids. The CDR3 sequence is CASSLQVLSGANVLTF. CDR3 in DNA: TGCGCCAGCAGTCTACAGGTTCTCTCTGGGGCCAACGTCCTGACTTTC.

The CDR3 coding sequence is TGTGCCAGCCGACCTAGCGGGGACACCGGGGAGCTGTTTTTT. This sequence encodes CASRPSGDTGELFF. This chain connects TRBV6-5 to TRBJ2-2, with 9 bases identical to TRBD2. There are 14 residues in the CDR3. CDR1 MNHEY and CDR2 SVGAGI come from the germline V gene. Unmatched junction bases numbered 4, after V lost 8 bases and J lost 3 bases.

The chain carries TRBV19 and TRBJ1-1; 8 nucleotides align to TRBD1. This CDR3 spans 14 amino acids. CDR1 is LNHDA and CDR2 is SQIVND in the germline V gene (reference sequence). Unmatched junction bases numbered 4, after V lost 5 bases and J lost 2 bases. The CDR3: CASSSGTGNTEAFF. The CDR3, as DNA: TGTGCCAGTAGTTCTGGGACAGGAAACACTGAAGCTTTCTTT.